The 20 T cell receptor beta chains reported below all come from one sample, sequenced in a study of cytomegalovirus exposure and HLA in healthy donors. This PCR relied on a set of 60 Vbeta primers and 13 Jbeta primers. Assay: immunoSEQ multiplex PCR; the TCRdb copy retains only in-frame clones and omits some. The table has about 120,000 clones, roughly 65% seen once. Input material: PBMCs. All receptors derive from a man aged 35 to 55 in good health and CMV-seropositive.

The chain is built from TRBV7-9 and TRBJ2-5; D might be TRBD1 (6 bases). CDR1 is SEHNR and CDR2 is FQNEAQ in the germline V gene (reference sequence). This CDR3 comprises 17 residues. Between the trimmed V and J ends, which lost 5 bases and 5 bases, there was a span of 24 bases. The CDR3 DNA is TGTGCCAGCAGCACCCGGGGCAGGGGCGATGGGAATGAGACCCAGTACTTC. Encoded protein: CASSTRGRGDGNETQYF.

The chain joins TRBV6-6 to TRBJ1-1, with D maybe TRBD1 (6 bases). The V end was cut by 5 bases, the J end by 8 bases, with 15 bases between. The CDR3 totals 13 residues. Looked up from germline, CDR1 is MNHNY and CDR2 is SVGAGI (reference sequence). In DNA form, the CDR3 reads TGTGCCAGCAGTCGCGTACAGGGCCCCGAAGCTTTCTTT. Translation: CASSRVQGPEAFF.

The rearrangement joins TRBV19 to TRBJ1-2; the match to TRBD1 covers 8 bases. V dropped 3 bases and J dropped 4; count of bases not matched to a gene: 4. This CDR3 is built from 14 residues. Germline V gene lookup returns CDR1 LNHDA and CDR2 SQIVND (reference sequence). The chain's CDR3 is CASSIPGQVYGYTF. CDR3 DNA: TGTGCCAGTAGTATTCCGGGACAGGTCTATGGCTACACCTTC.

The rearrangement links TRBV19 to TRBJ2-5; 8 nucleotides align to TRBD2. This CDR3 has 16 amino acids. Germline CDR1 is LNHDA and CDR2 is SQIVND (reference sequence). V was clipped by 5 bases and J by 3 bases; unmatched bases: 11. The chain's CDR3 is CASSWGAGGLEETQYF. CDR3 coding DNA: TGTGCCAGTAGTTGGGGCGCGGGAGGTTTAGAAGAGACCCAGTACTTC.

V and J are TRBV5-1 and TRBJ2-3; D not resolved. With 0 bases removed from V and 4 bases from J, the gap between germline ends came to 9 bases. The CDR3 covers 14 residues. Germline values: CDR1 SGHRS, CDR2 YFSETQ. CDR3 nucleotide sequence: TGCGCCAGCAGCTTGGTACAGAACGCAGATACGCAGTATTTT. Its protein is CASSLVQNADTQYF.

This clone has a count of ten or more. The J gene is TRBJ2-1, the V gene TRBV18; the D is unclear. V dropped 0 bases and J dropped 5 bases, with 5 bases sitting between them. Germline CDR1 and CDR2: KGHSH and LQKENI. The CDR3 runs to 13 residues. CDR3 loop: CASSPPANNEQFF. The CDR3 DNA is TGTGCCAGCTCACCACCTGCGAACAATGAGCAGTTCTTC.

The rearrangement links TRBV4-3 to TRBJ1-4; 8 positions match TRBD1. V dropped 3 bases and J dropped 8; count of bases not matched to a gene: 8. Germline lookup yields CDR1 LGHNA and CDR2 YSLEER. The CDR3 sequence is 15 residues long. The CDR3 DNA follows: TGCGCCAGCAGCCATCTTGGACAGGGTGAGGAAAAACTGTTTTTT. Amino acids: CASSHLGQGEEKLFF.

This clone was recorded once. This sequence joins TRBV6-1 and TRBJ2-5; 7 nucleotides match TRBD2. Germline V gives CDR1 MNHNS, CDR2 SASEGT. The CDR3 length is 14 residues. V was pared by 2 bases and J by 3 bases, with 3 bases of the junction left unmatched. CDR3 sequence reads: CASSESLAKETQYF. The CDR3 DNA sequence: TGTGCCAGCAGTGAATCACTAGCGAAAGAGACCCAGTACTTC.

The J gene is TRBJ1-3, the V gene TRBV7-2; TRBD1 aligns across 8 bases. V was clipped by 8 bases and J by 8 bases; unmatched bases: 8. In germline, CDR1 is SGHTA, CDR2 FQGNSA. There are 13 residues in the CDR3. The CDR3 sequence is CASGDRGLDTIYF. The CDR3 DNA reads TGTGCCAGCGGTGACAGGGGTCTGGACACCATATATTTT.

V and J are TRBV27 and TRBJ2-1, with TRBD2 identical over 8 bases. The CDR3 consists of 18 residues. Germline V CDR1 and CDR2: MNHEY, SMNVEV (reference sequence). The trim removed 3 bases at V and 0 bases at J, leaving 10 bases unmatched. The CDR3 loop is CASSFAASGYSSYNEQFF. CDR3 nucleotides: TGTGCCAGCAGTTTTGCGGCTAGCGGGTACAGCTCCTACAATGAGCAGTTCTTC.

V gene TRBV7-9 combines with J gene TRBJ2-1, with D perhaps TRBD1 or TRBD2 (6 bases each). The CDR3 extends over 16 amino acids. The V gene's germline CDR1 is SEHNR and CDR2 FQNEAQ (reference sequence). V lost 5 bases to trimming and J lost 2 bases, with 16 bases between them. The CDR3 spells CASSLGGLNTYNEQFF. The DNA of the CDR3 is TGTGCCAGCAGCCTAGGGGGACTCAACACCTACAATGAGCAGTTCTTC.

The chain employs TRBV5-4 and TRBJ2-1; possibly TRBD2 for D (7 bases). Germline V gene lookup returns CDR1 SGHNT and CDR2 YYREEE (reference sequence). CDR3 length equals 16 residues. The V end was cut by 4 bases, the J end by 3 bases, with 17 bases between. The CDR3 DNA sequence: TGTGCCAGCAGCGTCCCGGGGGGCCGAAACTACAATGAGCAGTTCTTC. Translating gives CASSVPGGRNYNEQFF.

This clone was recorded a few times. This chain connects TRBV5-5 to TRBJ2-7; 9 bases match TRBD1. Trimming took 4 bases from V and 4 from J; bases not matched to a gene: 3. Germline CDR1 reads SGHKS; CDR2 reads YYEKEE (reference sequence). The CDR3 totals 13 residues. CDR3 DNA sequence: TGTGCCAGCAGCGGGACAGGGAATTACGAGCAGTACTTC. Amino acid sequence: CASSGTGNYEQYF.

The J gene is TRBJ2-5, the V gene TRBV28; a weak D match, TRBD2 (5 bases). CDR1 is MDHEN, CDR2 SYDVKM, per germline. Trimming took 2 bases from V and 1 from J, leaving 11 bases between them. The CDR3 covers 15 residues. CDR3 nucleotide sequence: TGTGCCAGCAGTTTACGGAGCGGATTCCAAGAGACCCAGTACTTC. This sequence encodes CASSLRSGFQETQYF.

The CDR3 region is CASSLGTGGLNTEAFF. The CDR3, as DNA: TGTGCCAGCAGCTTAGGGACAGGGGGTTTGAACACTGAAGCTTTCTTT. This sequence joins TRBV11-2 and TRBJ1-1, with 10 bases matching TRBD1. The CDR3 is made up of 16 amino acids. CDR1 is SGHAT and CDR2 is FQNNGV in the germline V gene. V was clipped by 1 base and J by 0 bases; unmatched bases: 2.

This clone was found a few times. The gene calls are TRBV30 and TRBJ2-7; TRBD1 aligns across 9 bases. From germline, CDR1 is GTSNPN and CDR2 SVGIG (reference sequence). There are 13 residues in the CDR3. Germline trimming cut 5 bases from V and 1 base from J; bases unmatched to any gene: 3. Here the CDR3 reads CAWGQGPSYEQYF. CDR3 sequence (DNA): TGTGCCTGGGGACAGGGGCCTTCCTACGAGCAGTACTTC.

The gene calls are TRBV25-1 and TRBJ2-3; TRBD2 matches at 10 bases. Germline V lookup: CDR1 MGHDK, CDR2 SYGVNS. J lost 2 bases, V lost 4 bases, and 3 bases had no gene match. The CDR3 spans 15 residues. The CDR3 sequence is CASSVLAGPTDTQYF. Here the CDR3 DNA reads TGTGCCAGCAGTGTACTAGCGGGACCCACAGATACGCAGTATTTT. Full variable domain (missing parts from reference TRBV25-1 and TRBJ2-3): EADIYQTPRYLVIGTGKKITLECSQTMGHDKMYWYQQDPGMELHLIHYSYGVNSTEKGDLSSESTVSRIRTEHFPLTLESARPSHTSQYLCASSVLAGPTDTQYFGPGTRLTVL.

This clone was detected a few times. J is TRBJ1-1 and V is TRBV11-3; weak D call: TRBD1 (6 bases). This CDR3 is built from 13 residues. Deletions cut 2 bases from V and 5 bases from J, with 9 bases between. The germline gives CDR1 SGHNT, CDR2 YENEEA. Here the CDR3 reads CASSLYRDTEAFF. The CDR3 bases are TGTGCCAGCAGCTTATACAGGGATACTGAAGCTTTCTTT.

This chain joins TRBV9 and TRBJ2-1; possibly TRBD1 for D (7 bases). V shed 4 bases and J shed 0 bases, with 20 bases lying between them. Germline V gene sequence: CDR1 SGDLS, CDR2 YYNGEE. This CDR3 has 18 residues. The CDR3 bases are TGTGCCAGCAGCACACAAAGGAGGGGACAGAGCTCCTACAATGAGCAGTTCTTC. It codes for CASSTQRRGQSSYNEQFF.

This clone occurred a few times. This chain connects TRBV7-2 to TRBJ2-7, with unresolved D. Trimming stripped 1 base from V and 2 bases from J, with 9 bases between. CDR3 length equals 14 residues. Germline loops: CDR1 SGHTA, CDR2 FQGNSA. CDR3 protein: CASSLGRRAYEQYF. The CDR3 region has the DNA TGTGCCAGCAGCTTAGGGCGGAGAGCCTACGAGCAGTACTTC.